The following is a T cell receptor beta chain sequence with its context. This record comes from a study of blood T cell repertoires in COVID-19. The wider study: Nucleic acid was either cDNA or gDNA, and it came from T cells, B-cell-depleted T cells, or PBMCs.

Using immunoSEQ multiplex PCR, the repertoire was profiled, and TCRdb retains in-frame clones only, with some absent. The sample lists around 250,000 clones, approximately 82% seen once, with 3.1% in the top ten. The CDR3 runs 13 residues. From germline, CDR1 is SGHDT and CDR2 YYEEEE. Sequencing was performed on peripheral blood. This receptor was taken from a woman under 30 with acute or convalescent COVID-19. J is TRBJ1-2 and V is TRBV5-6; 7 nucleotides align to TRBD1. The DNA of the CDR3 is TGTGCAACACAGGGGCCCACCCTATATGGCTACACCTTC. Protein: CATQGPTLYGYTF.